These T cell receptor beta chains were read from a single sample in a study of regulatory T cells in long-lasting Graves disease. Each CDR3 protein is one row after TCRdb ran MiXCR on the multiplex PCR reads. Of roughly 610,000 distinct CDR3 sequences detected, roughly a sixth appear once; the ten largest clones hold 12%. Separately, the same data were catalogued under a study of T cells in Graves' hyperthyroidism and ophthalmopathy.

Sequences were derived from peripheral blood mononuclear cells (PBMCs), sampled at new diagnosis, from a patient treated with antithyroid drugs. The source of these receptors is a man aged 18 to 29 with Graves disease. The CDR3 runs from the conserved cysteine through the conserved F or W. A D gene is named only where the DNA matches it firmly. Some rows have no size entry. The others give once, few or many, or a class for an expanded clone.

d_gene,v_gene,j_gene,abundance,CDR3nt,CDR3aa
-,TRBV2,TRBJ2-1,many,TGTGCCAGCAGTCGGGCCAATGAGCAGTTCTTC,CASSRANEQFF
-,TRBV12-3/TRBV12-4,TRBJ2-1,few,TGTGCCAGCAATAAGGGACGTCATACTGAGCAGTTCTTC,CASNKGRHTEQFF
-,TRBV6-2/TRBV6-3,TRBJ1-5,-,TGTGCCAGCAGTTCGGGACTAGTCCCGAAAGGCTATCAGCCCCAGCATTTT,CASSSGLVPKGYQPQHF
TRBD2,TRBV3-1,TRBJ2-1,many,TGTGCCAGCAGCCCAGTCCCGGGACTAACTGTAGAAAATGAGCAGTTCTTC,CASSPVPGLTVENEQFF
TRBD1,TRBV3-1,TRBJ1-6,few,TGTGCCAGCAGGAGGGACAGGCCGCTCCACTTT,CASRRDRPLHF
-,TRBV29-1,TRBJ2-7,many,TGCAGCGTTGGTCTCGCGACGGAGGGGTACGAGCAGTACTTC,CSVGLATEGYEQYF
-,TRBV7-8,TRBJ2-5,-,TGTGCCAGCAGCTTAACGACCCTTTCGTACTTC,CASSLTTLSYF
-,TRBV20-1,TRBJ2-5,many,TGCAGTGCTTTAGAGCTCCAAGAGACCCAGTACTTC,CSALELQETQYF
-,TRBV20-1,TRBJ2-1,many,TGCAGCCTAGAGACAGGTTTTAACAATGAGCAGTTCTTC,CSLETGFNNEQFF
-,TRBV28,TRBJ1-4,many,TGTGCCAGCAGTAGGGGGAATGAAAAACTGTTTTTT,CASSRGNEKLFF
-,TRBV2,TRBJ1-2,many,TGTGCCAGCAGTGAACTTTGGCGAACAAATGGCTACACCTTC,CASSELWRTNGYTF
-,TRBV7-9,TRBJ2-1,-,TGTGCCAGCACCTTCAAGGTAGGACCGGGGGACTACAATGAGCAGTTCTTC,CASTFKVGPGDYNEQFF
-,TRBV19,TRBJ1-1,few,TGTGCCAGTAGAGCGGCGGGGAACGTCGAAGCTTTCTTT,CASRAAGNVEAFF
-,TRBV7-8,TRBJ2-3,few,TGTGCCAGCAGCTTATATACTAGAGCCGCAGATACGCAGTATTTT,CASSLYTRAADTQYF
-,TRBV25-1,TRBJ2-1,many,TGTGCCAGCAGGGGTCCTGAGGGCTCCTACAATGAGCAGTTCTTC,CASRGPEGSYNEQFF
-,TRBV9,TRBJ2-2,few,TGTGCCAGCAGCGTAGGGGTGGACACCGGGGAGCTGTTTTTT,CASSVGVDTGELFF
TRBD2,TRBV5-1,TRBJ2-1,-,TGTGCCAGCAGCTTGAGAGGGACTAGGTTTCTCGATGAGCAGTTCTTC,CASSLRGTRFLDEQFF
-,TRBV7-9,TRBJ2-1,many,TGTGCCAGCACCCTAGGGGCTAATGAGCAGTTCTTC,CASTLGANEQFF
TRBD2,TRBV20-1,TRBJ2-7,-,TGCAGTGCGGCGGGAGGGTACTACGAGCAGTACTTC,CSAAGGYYEQYF
-,TRBV20-1,TRBJ2-7,many,TGCAGTGCTAACATCGGGAGCGAGCAGTACTTC,CSANIGSEQYF
-,TRBV12-3/TRBV12-4,TRBJ2-1,many,TGTGCCAGCAGTTTGTACGGGAACAATGAGCAGTTCTTC,CASSLYGNNEQFF
-,TRBV6-2/TRBV6-3,TRBJ1-5,few,TGTGCCAGTTCTGGGTTGGCTCAGCCCCAGCATTTT,CASSGLAQPQHF
TRBD1,TRBV5-1,TRBJ2-5,-,TGCGCCAGCCGTGTAGGTTACAGGGGGCCTCAAGAGACCCAGTACTTC,CASRVGYRGPQETQYF
TRBD1,TRBV29-1,TRBJ2-5,many,TGCAGCGTAGCCGACAGGGATGGGACCCAGTACTTC,CSVADRDGTQYF
-,TRBV3-1,TRBJ2-1,many,TGTGCCAGCAGCCAGGGCCCTCAAGGGGATGAGCAGTTCTTC,CASSQGPQGDEQFF
-,TRBV30,TRBJ2-7,many,TGTGCCTGGAGCCGTACCGGGACCCCGCGGCAGTACTTC,CAWSRTGTPRQYF
-,TRBV3-1,TRBJ1-5,many,TGTGCCAGCAGCCCGACACCCAATCAGCCCCAGCATTTT,CASSPTPNQPQHF
-,TRBV11-2,TRBJ2-2,many,TGTGCCAGCAGCCGGGAGAACACCGGGGAGCTGTTTTTT,CASSRENTGELFF
TRBD2,TRBV11-2,TRBJ2-3,many,TGTGCCAGCAGCCCACGGGAGGTTGGCACAGATACGCAGTATTTT,CASSPREVGTDTQYF
-,TRBV4-1,TRBJ2-2,few,TGCGCCAGCAGCCGAATCGGTTGGACTGGGGAGCTGTTTTTT,CASSRIGWTGELFF
-,TRBV27,TRBJ2-3,many,TGTGCCAGCACCGTAGGACGGCCCACAGATACGCAGTATTTT,CASTVGRPTDTQYF
TRBD1,TRBV7-2,TRBJ2-7,many,TGTGCCAGCAGCTCACAGACAGGGGGCTACCACGAGCAGTACTTC,CASSSQTGGYHEQYF
TRBD1,TRBV30,TRBJ1-1,few,TGTGCCTGGCAAGACAGGGCCAACACTGAAGCTTTCTTT,CAWQDRANTEAFF
-,TRBV11-3,TRBJ1-1,few,TGTGCCAGCAGCTTATCCCCTGTCACTGAAGCTTTCTTT,CASSLSPVTEAFF
TRBD2,TRBV20-1,TRBJ2-7,-,TGCAGTGCTAGAGGGACTAGCGCGTACGAGCAGTACTTC,CSARGTSAYEQYF
TRBD1,TRBV5-1,TRBJ1-6,-,TGCGCCAGCAGCTTGGGTCCGGCGGGACAGGCGAGTCAGAATTCACCCCTCCACTTT,CASSLGPAGQASQNSPLHF
-,TRBV2,TRBJ1-1,many,TGTGCCAGCCAAATACGAGGGAACACTGAAGCTTTCTTT,CASQIRGNTEAFF
TRBD2,TRBV6-2/TRBV6-3,TRBJ2-2,-,TGTGCCAGCAGTCAGCTAGGACTAGCGGGCACCGGGGAGCTGTTTTTT,CASSQLGLAGTGELFF
-,TRBV28,TRBJ1-1,many,TGTGCCAGCAGCCCGACCCCTGGGCTCACTGAAGCTTTCTTT,CASSPTPGLTEAFF
-,TRBV24-1,TRBJ1-1,many,TGTGCCACCAGTTGGAACACTGAAGCTTTCTTT,CATSWNTEAFF
-,TRBV24-1,TRBJ1-1,many,TGTGCCACCAGTGATTCGAGGTACCAAGGGGGCACTGAAGCTTTCTTT,CATSDSRYQGGTEAFF